This T cell receptor (beta chain) was recovered during a study of blood T cells in healthy people across ages. The extraction recovered at least 5.5 micrograms of total RNA per sample. Germline lookup yields CDR1 MNHEY and CDR2 SVGEGT. The J segment lost 4 bases and the V segment lost 6 bases, leaving 8 bases of the junction unmatched. The CDR3 length is 15 residues. A few counts support this clonotype. Then a second PCR, running roughly 7 to 11 cycles, was carried out with a sample-barcoded 5' primer and a J-beta primer mix. A template-switch adaptor with 12 random nucleotides tagged each cDNA molecule. Using its own MiXCR run on the 5' RACE reads, TCRdb lists one record per CDR3 protein. This table holds 900,000 to 950,000 distinct CDR3 sequences, roughly 29% found once. These data were also reused for a study on T cells of mothers and their children. This second report adds: With unrelated pairs as the comparison, related mother-child pairs had a slightly higher overlap that was not significant.

This receptor was identified in a woman aged 40 to 49 in good health. Source material: blood. V is TRBV6-2 or TRBV6-3 and J is TRBJ2-3; 9 bases fit TRBD2. The CDR3 sequence is CASRIGGGGADTQYF. CDR3 nucleotide sequence: TGTGCCAGCAGAATCGGAGGCGGGGGGGCAGATACGCAGTATTTT.